The next 10 T cell receptor beta chains were all read from a single sample in a study of CD8 T cells in ankylosing spondylitis. TCRdb ran MiXCR on the 5' RACE reads and lists one entry per CDR3 protein. The sample yields roughly 180,000 distinct CDR3 sequences, roughly 13% seen once. The source material was blood, either unsorted or a sorted T cell fraction (not recorded which). Receptor source: a female donor with ankylosing spondylitis or in good health (not recorded which).

On this clonotype: Being one base from a much bigger clone, this may be a read error. The chain carries TRBV2 and TRBJ2-3, with 7 nucleotides matching TRBD1. Looked up from germline, CDR1 is SNHLY and CDR2 is FYNNEI. This CDR3 region has 14 residues. CDR3 protein: CTSSTGTGTDTQYF. The DNA of the CDR3 is TGTACCAGCAGCACCGGGACAGGCACAGATACGCAGTATTTT.

This clonotype occurred a few times. The chain recombines TRBV3-1 with TRBJ1-6; D call uncertain. This CDR3 comprises 17 residues. The V gene's germline CDR1 is LGHDT and CDR2 YNNKEL (reference sequence). V lost 0 bases and J lost 0, with 9 bases in between. The CDR3 coding sequence is TGTGCCAGCAGCCAAGATCTGGGGAGCTCCTATAATTCACCCCTCCACTTT. Its translation is CASSQDLGSSYNSPLHF.

The chain recombines TRBV6-5 with TRBJ2-5, with TRBD2 matching 7 bases. CDR3 length equals 16 residues. The germline gives CDR1 MNHEY, CDR2 SVGAGI. The trim removed 2 bases at V and 4 bases at J, leaving 10 bases unmatched. The chain's CDR3 is CASSYAGGRAGETQYF. CDR3 in DNA: TGTGCCAGCAGTTACGCAGGTGGGAGGGCCGGAGAGACCCAGTACTTC.

This clonotype occurred many times. The chain joins TRBV6-5 to TRBJ1-5; D is unresolved. The germline V gene encodes CDR1 MNHEY and CDR2 SVGAGI. The CDR3 totals 13 residues. The germline V and J ends were trimmed by 0 bases and 6 bases, with 6 bases remaining between them. CDR3 region: CASSYSSGQPQHF. In DNA, the CDR3 is TGTGCCAGCAGTTACTCGAGCGGTCAGCCCCAGCATTTT.

This clonotype has at least ten counts. The chain uses TRBV10-3 and TRBJ1-5, with 7 nucleotides matching TRBD1. V was pared by 11 bases and J by 3 bases, with 4 bases of the junction left unmatched. CDR3 size: 12 residues. Looked up from germline, CDR1 is ENHRY and CDR2 is SYGVKD. The CDR3 DNA is TGTGCCTCCGGACAGGACAATCAGCCCCAGCATTTT. Its translation: CASGQDNQPQHF.

This clonotype was observed many times. The V gene is TRBV7-9, the J gene TRBJ2-3; the D gene is possibly TRBD1 (6 bases). The CDR3 length is 15 residues. Trimming removed 5 bases at V and 3 bases at J, with 15 bases between. Germline values: CDR1 SEHNR, CDR2 FQNEAQ (reference sequence). CDR3 nucleotide sequence: TGTGCCAGCAGCCCAGGACAGCTTGGGACAGATACGCAGTATTTT. Its translation is CASSPGQLGTDTQYF.

J is TRBJ1-2 and V is TRBV20-1; 9 bases line up with TRBD1. This CDR3 is 17 amino acids long. Germline values: CDR1 DFQATT, CDR2 SNEGSKA (reference sequence). J was trimmed by 2 bases and V by 1 base; bases with no gene match: 11. CDR3: CSARGGDRVLGNYGYTF. In nucleotides, the CDR3 is TGCAGTGCTAGAGGCGGGGACAGGGTTTTGGGCAACTATGGCTACACCTTC.

This clonotype was observed many times. The rearrangement uses TRBV27 and TRBJ2-3; D uncertain. V was trimmed by 6 bases and J by 2 bases, leaving 6 bases between them. Germline V CDR1 and CDR2: MNHEY, SMNVEV (reference sequence). CDR3 size: 12 residues. CDR3 coding DNA: TGTGCCAGCAGGGAATACACAGATACGCAGTATTTT. Amino acid sequence: CASREYTDTQYF.

V and J are TRBV7-2 and TRBJ2-7; a weak D match, TRBD2 (6 bases). CDR1 and CDR2 from the germline V gene are SGHTA and FQGNSA. The CDR3 is 16 amino acids. The V and J ends lost 2 bases and 3 bases respectively, with 17 bases between them. This chain's CDR3 is CASSLSAVAAIYEQYF. In nucleotides, the CDR3 is TGTGCCAGCAGCTTATCGGCCGTAGCGGCCATCTACGAGCAGTACTTC.

This clonotype came up many times. V is TRBV3-1 and J is TRBJ2-1, with 15 positions matching TRBD2. The CDR3 has 17 residues. With V trimmed by 4 bases and J by 4 bases, 5 bases remained unmatched. Germline V gene lookup returns CDR1 LGHDT and CDR2 YNNKEL (reference sequence). DNA for the CDR3: TGTGCCAGCAGCCGGGGGACTAGCGGGAGGCTATACAATGAGCAGTTCTTC. Translating gives CASSRGTSGRLYNEQFF.